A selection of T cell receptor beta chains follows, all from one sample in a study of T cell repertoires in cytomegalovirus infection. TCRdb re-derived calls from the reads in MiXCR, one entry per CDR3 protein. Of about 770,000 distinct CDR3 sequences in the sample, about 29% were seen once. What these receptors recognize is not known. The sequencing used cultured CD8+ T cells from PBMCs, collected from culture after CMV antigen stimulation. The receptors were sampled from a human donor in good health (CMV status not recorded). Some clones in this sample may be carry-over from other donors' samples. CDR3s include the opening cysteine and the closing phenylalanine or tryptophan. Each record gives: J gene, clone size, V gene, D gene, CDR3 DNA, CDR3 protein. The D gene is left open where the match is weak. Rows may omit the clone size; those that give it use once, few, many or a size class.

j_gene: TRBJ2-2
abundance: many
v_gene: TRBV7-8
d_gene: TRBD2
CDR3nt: TGTGCCAGCAGCTCGAAACCGGGACTAGCGGGGGCCGATAACACGAACACCGGGGAGCTGTTTTTT
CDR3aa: CASSSKPGLAGADNTNTGELFF

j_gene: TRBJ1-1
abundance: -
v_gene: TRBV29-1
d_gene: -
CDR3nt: TGCAGCGCCGAGGGCAGAGTACCCTTTGAAGCTTTCTTT
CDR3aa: CSAEGRVPFEAFF

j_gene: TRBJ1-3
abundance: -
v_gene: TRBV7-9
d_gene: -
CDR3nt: TGTGCCAGCAGCTTCCCAGAGTATCCTGGAAACACCATATATTTT
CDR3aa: CASSFPEYPGNTIYF

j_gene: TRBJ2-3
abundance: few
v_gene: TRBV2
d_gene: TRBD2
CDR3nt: TGTGCCAGCGCATCGCCAGCGGGGGGGACGAGCACAGATACGCAGTATTTT
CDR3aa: CASASPAGGTSTDTQYF

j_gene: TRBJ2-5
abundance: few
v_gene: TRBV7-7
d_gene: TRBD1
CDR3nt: TGTGCTAGCAGCCGGGGACAGGGAGACCCTAGGGCCCAGTACTTC
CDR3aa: CASSRGQGDPRAQYF

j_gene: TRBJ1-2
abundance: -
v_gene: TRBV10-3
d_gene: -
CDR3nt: TGTGCCATCAGAAGTTTATGGGCAAGGGAGGTCAACTATGGCTACACCTTC
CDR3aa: CAIRSLWAREVNYGYTF

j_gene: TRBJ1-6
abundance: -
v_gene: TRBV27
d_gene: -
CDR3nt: TGTGCCAGCATAGAGCGGCAGGGAAATTCACCCCTCCACTTT
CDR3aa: CASIERQGNSPLHF

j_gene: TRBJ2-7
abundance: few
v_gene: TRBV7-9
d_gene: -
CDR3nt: TGTGCCAGCAGCCCCCAGACAAGCTACGAGCAGTACTTC
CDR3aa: CASSPQTSYEQYF

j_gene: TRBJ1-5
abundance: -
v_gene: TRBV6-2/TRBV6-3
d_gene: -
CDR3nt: TGTGCCAGCAGTTACGTCGCGACAGCGAATCAGCCCCAGCATTTT
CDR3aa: CASSYVATANQPQHF

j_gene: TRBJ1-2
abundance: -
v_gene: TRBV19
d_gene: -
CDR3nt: TGTGCCAGTAGTTTAAAATATGGCTACACCTTC
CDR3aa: CASSLKYGYTF

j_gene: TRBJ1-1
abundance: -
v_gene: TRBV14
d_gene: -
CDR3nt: TGTGCCAGCAGCCCACCCGGGGGGATCGGAGCTTTCTTT
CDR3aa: CASSPPGGIGAFF

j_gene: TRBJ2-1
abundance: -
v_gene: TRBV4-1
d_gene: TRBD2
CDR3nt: TGCGCCAGCAGCCCGATGGGACTAGCGGGGGAGGTTGAGCAGTTCTTC
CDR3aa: CASSPMGLAGEVEQFF

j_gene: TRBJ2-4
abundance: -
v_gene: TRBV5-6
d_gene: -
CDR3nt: TGTGCCAGCAGCGACGGCGGGGAGAGCATTCAGTACTTC
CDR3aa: CASSDGGESIQYF

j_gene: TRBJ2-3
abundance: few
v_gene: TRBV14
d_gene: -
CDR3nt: TGTGCCAGCAGCCAAGGGACCGTTAGCACAGATACGCAGTATTTT
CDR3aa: CASSQGTVSTDTQYF

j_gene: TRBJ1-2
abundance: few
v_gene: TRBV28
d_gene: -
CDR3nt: TGTGCCAGCAGGGGCGAGCAGATCTATGGCTACACCTTC
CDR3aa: CASRGEQIYGYTF

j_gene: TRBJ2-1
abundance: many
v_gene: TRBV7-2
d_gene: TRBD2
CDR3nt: TGTGCCAGCAGCCAAACCTGGGTACTAGCGGGGATTTACAATGAGCAGTTCTTC
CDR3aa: CASSQTWVLAGIYNEQFF

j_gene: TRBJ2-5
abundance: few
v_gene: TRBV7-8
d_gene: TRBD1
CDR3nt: TGTGCCAGCAGCTTAAACTCGGAGGGGCAGGGGGCTTTAGAGACCCAGTACTTC
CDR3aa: CASSLNSEGQGALETQYF

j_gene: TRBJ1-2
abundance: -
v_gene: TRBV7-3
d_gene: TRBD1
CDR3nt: TGTGCCAGCAGCTCAGGGGGAGGCGGGTATGGCTACACCTTC
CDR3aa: CASSSGGGGYGYTF

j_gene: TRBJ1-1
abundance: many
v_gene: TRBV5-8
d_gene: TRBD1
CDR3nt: TGTGCCAGCAGCTTGGGGACAGGGGTGGGCACTGAAGCTTTCTTT
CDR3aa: CASSLGTGVGTEAFF

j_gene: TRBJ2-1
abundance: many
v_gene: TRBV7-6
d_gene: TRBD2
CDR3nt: TGTGCCAGCAGCTTAGCCGGAGCGGGGGCCTACAATGAGCAGTTCTTC
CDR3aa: CASSLAGAGAYNEQFF

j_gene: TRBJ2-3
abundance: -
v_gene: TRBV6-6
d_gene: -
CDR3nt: TGTGCCAGCAGTTACAAAGGGGGGGCTACAGATACGCAGTATTTT
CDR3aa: CASSYKGGATDTQYF

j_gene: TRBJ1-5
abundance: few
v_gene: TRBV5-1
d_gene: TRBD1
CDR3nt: TGCGCCAGCAGCTGGACAGGGCAAGGCAATCAGCCCCAGCATTTT
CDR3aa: CASSWTGQGNQPQHF

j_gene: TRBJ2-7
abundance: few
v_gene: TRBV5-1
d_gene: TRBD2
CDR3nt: TGCGCCAGCAGCCGTAGCGGGGGGACTTACGAGCAGTACTTC
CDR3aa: CASSRSGGTYEQYF

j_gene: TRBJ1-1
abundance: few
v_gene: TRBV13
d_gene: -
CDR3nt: TGTGCCAGCCCCGGGGACACTGAAGCTTTCTTT
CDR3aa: CASPGDTEAFF

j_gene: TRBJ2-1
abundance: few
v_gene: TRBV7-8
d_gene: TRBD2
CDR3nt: TGTGCCAGCAGCGCGCCGTCCGGGCGGGGGATGTACAATGAGCAGTTCTTC
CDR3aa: CASSAPSGRGMYNEQFF

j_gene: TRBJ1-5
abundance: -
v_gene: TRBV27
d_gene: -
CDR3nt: TGTGCCAGCAGTTTATTTAGGGGGGATCAGCCCCAGCATTTT
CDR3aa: CASSLFRGDQPQHF

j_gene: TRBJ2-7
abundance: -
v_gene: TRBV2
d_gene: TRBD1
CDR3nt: TGTGCCAGCAGTTTCGACAGGGAGAGGAGCTCCTACGAGCAGTACTTC
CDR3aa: CASSFDRERSSYEQYF

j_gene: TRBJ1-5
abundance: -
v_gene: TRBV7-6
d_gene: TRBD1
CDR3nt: TGTGCCAGCAGCCAAGGACAGGGGGTATTTGGCAATCAGCCCCAGCATTTT
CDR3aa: CASSQGQGVFGNQPQHF

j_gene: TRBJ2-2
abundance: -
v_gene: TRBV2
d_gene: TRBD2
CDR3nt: TGTGCCAGCAGTGAAGTGGGTAGCGGGGGGATGAACACCGGGGAGCTGTTTTTT
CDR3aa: CASSEVGSGGMNTGELFF

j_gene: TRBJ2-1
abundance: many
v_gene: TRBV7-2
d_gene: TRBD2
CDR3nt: TGTGCCAGCAGCTTAGAACTAGCGCCCCTCTCCTACAATGAGCAGTTCTTC
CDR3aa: CASSLELAPLSYNEQFF

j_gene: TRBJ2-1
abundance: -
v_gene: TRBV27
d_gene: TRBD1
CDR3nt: TGTGCCAGCAATATACTACAGGGGGCGCGTTTGAATGAGCAGTTCTTC
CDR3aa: CASNILQGARLNEQFF

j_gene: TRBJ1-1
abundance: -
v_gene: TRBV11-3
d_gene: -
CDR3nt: TGTGCCAGCAGCGACAGATGGGGAAACACTGAAGCTTTCTTT
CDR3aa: CASSDRWGNTEAFF

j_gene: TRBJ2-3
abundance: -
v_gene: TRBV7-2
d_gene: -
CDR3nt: TGTGCCAGCAGCCTAATGCGTGGGGGTCCGGGCACAGATACGCAGTATTTT
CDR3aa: CASSLMRGGPGTDTQYF

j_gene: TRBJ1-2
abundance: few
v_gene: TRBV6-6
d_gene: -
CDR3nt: TGTGCCAGCAGTCCCCTGGACAGTTACTATGGCTACACCTTC
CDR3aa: CASSPLDSYYGYTF

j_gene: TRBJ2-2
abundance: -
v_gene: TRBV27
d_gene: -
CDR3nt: TGTGCCAGCATCAACAAAGGGGAAACGAACACCGGGGAGCTGTTTTTT
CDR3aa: CASINKGETNTGELFF

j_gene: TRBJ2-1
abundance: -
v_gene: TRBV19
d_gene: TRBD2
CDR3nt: TGTGCCAGTAGTATAATTGCTAGCGGGGGATACAATGAGCAGTTCTTC
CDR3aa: CASSIIASGGYNEQFF

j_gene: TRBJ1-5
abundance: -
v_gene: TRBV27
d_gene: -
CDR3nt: TGTGCCAGCAGTTTTTCGGGGAGTAGGCAGCCCCAGCATTTT
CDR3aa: CASSFSGSRQPQHF

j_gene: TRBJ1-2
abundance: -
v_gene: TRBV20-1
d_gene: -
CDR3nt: TGCAGTGCTAGAGATAGAGAAAGGAACTATGGCTACACCTTC
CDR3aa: CSARDRERNYGYTF

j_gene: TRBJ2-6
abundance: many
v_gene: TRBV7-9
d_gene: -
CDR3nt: TGTGCCAGCAGCATCAGAGCGGGTCCTCAGGGGGCTGGGGCCAACGTCCTGACTTTC
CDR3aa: CASSIRAGPQGAGANVLTF

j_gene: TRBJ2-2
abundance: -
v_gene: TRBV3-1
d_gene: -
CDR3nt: TGTGCCAGCAGCCCCCCTAGGGTTGGGCCCGGGGAGCTGTTTTTT
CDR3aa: CASSPPRVGPGELFF

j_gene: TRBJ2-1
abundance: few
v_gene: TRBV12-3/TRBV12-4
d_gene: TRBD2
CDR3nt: TGTGCCAGCAGTCCTAAGGGACTAGCGGGCAATGAGCAGTTCTTC
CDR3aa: CASSPKGLAGNEQFF

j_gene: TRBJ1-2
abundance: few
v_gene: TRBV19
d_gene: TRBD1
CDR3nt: TGTGCCAGTGGACAGGGAGTTACCTATGGCTACACCTTC
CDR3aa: CASGQGVTYGYTF

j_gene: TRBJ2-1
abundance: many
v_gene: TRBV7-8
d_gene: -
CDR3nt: TGTGCCAGCACCACCCCCGGGGGGCCGAATGAGCAGTTCTTC
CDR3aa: CASTTPGGPNEQFF

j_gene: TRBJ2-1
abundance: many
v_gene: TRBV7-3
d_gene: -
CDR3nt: TGTGCCAGCAGCTTCGCAGGGTCTCCCAATGAGCAGTTCTTC
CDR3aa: CASSFAGSPNEQFF

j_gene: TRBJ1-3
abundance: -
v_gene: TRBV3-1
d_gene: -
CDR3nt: TGTGCCAGCAGCCAAGAGGTCGCGACAGCGAGCTCTGGAAACACCATATATTTT
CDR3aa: CASSQEVATASSGNTIYF

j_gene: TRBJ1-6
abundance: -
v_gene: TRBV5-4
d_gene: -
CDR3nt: TGTGCCAGCAGCTTGGTGGGAGAGATTTATAATTCACCCCTCCACTTT
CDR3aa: CASSLVGEIYNSPLHF

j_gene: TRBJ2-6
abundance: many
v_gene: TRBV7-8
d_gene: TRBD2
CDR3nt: TGTGCCAGCAGCTTAGGTGGGACTAGCGGGGGGGAAGACTCTGGGGCCAACGTCCTGACTTTC
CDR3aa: CASSLGGTSGGEDSGANVLTF

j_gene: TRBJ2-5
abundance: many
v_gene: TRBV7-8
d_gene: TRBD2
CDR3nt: TGTGCCAGCAGCTTAAGAACTAGCGGCCAAGAGACCCAGTACTTC
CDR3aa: CASSLRTSGQETQYF

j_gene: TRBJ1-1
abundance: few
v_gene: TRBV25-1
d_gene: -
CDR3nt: TGTGCCAGCAGTGAAGATAAGGGGTCGAACACTGAAGCTTTCTTT
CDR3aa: CASSEDKGSNTEAFF

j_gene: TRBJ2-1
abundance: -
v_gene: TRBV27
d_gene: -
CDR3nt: TGTGCCAGCAGTTTCCTGGGGGCCCCCTACAATGAGCAGTTCTTC
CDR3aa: CASSFLGAPYNEQFF